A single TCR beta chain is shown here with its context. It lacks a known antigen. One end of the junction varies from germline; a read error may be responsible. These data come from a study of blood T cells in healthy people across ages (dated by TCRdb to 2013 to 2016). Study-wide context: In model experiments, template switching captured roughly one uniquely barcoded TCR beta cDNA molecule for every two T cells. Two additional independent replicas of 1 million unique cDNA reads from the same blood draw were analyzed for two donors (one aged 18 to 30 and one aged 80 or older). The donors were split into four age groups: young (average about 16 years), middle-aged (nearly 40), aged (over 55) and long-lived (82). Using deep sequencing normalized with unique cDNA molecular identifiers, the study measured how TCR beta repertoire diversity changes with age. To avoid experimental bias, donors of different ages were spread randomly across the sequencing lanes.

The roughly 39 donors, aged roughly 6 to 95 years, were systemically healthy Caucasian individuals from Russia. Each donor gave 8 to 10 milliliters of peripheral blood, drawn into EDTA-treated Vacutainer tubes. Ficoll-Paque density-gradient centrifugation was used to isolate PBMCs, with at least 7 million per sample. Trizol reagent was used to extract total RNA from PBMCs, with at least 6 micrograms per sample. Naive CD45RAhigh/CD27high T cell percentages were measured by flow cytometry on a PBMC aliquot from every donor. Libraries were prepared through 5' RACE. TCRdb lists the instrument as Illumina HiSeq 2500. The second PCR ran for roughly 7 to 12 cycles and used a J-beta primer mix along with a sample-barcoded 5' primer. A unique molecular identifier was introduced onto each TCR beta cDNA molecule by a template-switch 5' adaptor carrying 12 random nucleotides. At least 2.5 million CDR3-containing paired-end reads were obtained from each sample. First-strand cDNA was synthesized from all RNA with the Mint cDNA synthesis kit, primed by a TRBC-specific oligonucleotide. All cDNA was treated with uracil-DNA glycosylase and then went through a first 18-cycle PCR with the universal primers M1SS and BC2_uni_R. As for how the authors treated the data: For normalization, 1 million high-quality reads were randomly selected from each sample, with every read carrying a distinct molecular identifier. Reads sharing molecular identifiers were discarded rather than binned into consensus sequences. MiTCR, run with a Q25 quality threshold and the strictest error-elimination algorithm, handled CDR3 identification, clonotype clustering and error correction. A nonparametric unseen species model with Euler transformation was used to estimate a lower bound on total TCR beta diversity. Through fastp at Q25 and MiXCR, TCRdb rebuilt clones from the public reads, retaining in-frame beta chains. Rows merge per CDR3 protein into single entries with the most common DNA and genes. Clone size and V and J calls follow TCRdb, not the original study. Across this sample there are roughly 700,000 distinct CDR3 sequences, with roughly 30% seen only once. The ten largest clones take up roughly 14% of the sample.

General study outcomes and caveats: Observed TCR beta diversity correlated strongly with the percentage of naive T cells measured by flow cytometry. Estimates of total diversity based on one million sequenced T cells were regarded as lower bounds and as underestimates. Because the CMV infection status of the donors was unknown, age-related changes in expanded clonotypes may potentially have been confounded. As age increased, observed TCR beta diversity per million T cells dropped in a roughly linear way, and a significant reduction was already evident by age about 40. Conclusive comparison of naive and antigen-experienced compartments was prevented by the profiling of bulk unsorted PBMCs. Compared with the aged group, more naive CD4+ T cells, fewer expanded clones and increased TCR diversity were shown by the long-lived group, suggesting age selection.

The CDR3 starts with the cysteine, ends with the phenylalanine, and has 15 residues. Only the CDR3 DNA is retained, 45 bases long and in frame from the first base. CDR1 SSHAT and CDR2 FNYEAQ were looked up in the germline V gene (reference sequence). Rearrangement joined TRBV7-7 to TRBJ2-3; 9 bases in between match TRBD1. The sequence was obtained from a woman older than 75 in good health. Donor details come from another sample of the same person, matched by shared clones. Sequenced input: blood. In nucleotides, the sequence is TGTGCCAGCAGCGCGGGACAGGGTGGAACAGATACGCCGTATTTT. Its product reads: CASSAGQGGTDTPYF.